This entry is about one T cell receptor (beta chain). The target antigen is unknown. The sample comes from a study of blood T cells in healthy people across ages. Overall study results and limits: A strong correlation between TCR beta diversity and naive T cell percentage was seen. Diversity was estimated from one million T cells, and these estimates were considered underestimates.

After removal of 6 bases from V and 3 bases from J, the junction contained 7 bases not matched to a gene. The CDR3 spans 14 residues. Germline V gives CDR1 LGHDT, CDR2 YNNKEL (reference sequence). Through a sample-barcoded 5' primer and a J-beta primer mix, a second PCR was run for about 6 to 12 cycles. No fewer than 3 million CDR3-containing paired-end reads came from each sample. TCRdb ran MiXCR on the 5' RACE reads and lists one entry per CDR3 protein. The sample includes about 750,000 distinct CDR3 sequences, 53% of them seen just once. The material sequenced was blood. The chain carries TRBV3-1 and TRBJ2-5, with 7 bases fitting TRBD1. The origin of this receptor is an elderly man in good health. The CDR3 bases are TGTGCCAGCAGACAAACGACAGGGAAAGAGACCCAGTACTTC. It translates to CASRQTTGKETQYF.